The next 21 T cell receptor beta chains were all read from a single sample in a study of blood T cell repertoires in COVID-19. This table comes from immunoSEQ multiplex PCR, and its TCRdb copy is limited to in-frame clones, with some not included. The data hold 150,000 to 200,000 clones, with about 88% observed a single time. The sequenced sample was peripheral blood. The origin of the receptors is a woman aged 25 to 39 with active or convalescent COVID-19.

This chain uses TRBV7-2 with TRBJ2-6, with 12 bases matching TRBD2. CDR3 length equals 17 residues. Looked up from germline, CDR1 is SGHTA and CDR2 is FQGNSA. Germline trimming cut 5 bases from V and 0 bases from J; bases unmatched to any gene: 2. DNA for the CDR3: TGTGCCAGCAGCCAGACTAGCGGGGGCTCTGGGGCCAACGTCCTGACTTTC. Amino acids: CASSQTSGGSGANVLTF.

The genes are TRBV27 and TRBJ1-6; TRBD1 matches 9 bases. There are 14 residues in the CDR3. The V gene's germline CDR1 is MNHEY and CDR2 SMNVEV (reference sequence). V gave up 6 bases and J gave up 10 bases; unmatched junction bases: 7. The CDR3: CASSPTGGGSPLHF. In nucleotides, the CDR3 is TGTGCCAGCAGCCCCACAGGGGGCGGGTCACCCCTCCACTTT.

The chain combines TRBV27 with TRBJ1-1; D is perhaps TRBD1 (5 bases). The length of the CDR3 is 13 residues. CDR1 and CDR2 from the germline V gene are MNHEY and SMNVEV (reference sequence). V gave up 6 bases and J gave up 5 bases, with 13 bases separating them. The CDR3 reads CASSSGKGTEAFF. CDR3 in DNA: TGTGCCAGCAGCTCAGGGAAAGGAACTGAAGCTTTCTTT.

The count of this clone is one. The chain carries TRBV7-8 and TRBJ1-5; D remains ambiguous. Trimming shortened V by 0 bases and J by 6 bases, and 9 bases separated the two germline ends. Germline values: CDR1 SGHVS, CDR2 FQNEAQ. The CDR3 covers 14 residues. CDR3 region: CASSLAFSGQPQHF. Here the CDR3 DNA reads TGTGCCAGCAGCTTAGCGTTCTCCGGTCAGCCCCAGCATTTT.

This chain links TRBV29-1 with TRBJ2-1; tentative D call: TRBD1 (5 bases). Trimming left V 7 bases short and J 4 bases short, with 17 bases between. Germline values: CDR1 SQVTM, CDR2 ANQGSEA. This CDR3 spans 14 amino acids. CDR3 protein: CSGRDSGSYNEQFF. In DNA form, the CDR3 reads TGCAGCGGCCGAGACAGTGGTTCGTACAATGAGCAGTTCTTC.

The rearrangement uses TRBV19 and TRBJ1-5; a weak D match, TRBD1 (5 bases). Germline loops: CDR1 LNHDA, CDR2 SQIVND (reference sequence). This CDR3 spans 15 amino acids. With 6 bases removed from V and 0 bases from J, the gap between germline ends came to 12 bases. This CDR3 reads CASRLGPYSNQPQHF. The CDR3 nucleotides read TGTGCCAGTAGACTGGGGCCCTATAGCAATCAGCCCCAGCATTTT. The full variable domain, its missing parts supplied by reference TRBV19 and TRBJ1-5, is DGGITQSPKYLFRKEGQNVTLSCEQNLNHDAMYWYRQDPGQGLRLIYYSQIVNDFQKGDIAEGYSVSREKKESFPLTVTSAQKNPTAFYLCASRLGPYSNQPQHFGDGTRLSIL.

There are a few counts of this clone. This chain uses TRBV11-1 with TRBJ2-4; 11 bases are shared with TRBD1. V shed 5 bases and J 7 bases; nucleotides not matched to a gene: 10. This CDR3 has 16 amino acids. Germline CDR1 reads SGHAT; CDR2 reads FQDESV (reference sequence). As DNA, the CDR3 is TGTGCCAGCAGCAAGACCGGGACAGGGGGAGTCAACATTCAGTACTTC. It yields the protein CASSKTGTGGVNIQYF.

The rearrangement links TRBV6-5 to TRBJ2-5, with D tentatively TRBD2 (6 bases). The CDR3 is 13 residues long. Trimming pared 5 bases from V and 2 bases from J, leaving 9 bases between. Germline lookup yields CDR1 MNHEY and CDR2 SVGAGI. The CDR3 region is CASSRTKQETQYF. The CDR3 region has the DNA TGTGCCAGCAGTCGGACTAAACAAGAGACCCAGTACTTC.

The chain employs TRBV5-6 and TRBJ1-1; D is undetermined. This CDR3 comprises 14 residues. Germline lookup yields CDR1 SGHDT and CDR2 YYEEEE. The V end was cut by 4 bases, the J end by 5 bases, with 15 bases between. The CDR3 protein is CASSRRPGGTEAFF. DNA of the CDR3: TGTGCCAGCAGCCGGCGACCGGGAGGGACTGAAGCTTTCTTT.

The chain has TRBV28 and TRBJ2-7; no clear D. CDR3 length: 14 residues. The germline gives CDR1 MDHEN, CDR2 SYDVKM. Deletions cut 6 bases from V and 0 bases from J, with 12 bases between. For the CDR3, the DNA is TGTGCCAGCAGACCCTCCGGGTTCTCCTACGAGCAGTACTTC. It codes for CASRPSGFSYEQYF.

With respect to this clone: This specimen includes other DNA sequences encoding the same CDR3. The genes are TRBV6-1 and TRBJ2-1, with a tentative D call TRBD1 (6 bases). Germline V CDR1 and CDR2: MNHNS, SASEGT. Trimming removed 2 bases from V and 7 bases from J, with 15 bases in between. This CDR3 spans 15 amino acids. The CDR3 spells CASSEPGQGSNEQFF. CDR3 DNA sequence: TGTGCCAGCAGTGAACCCGGGCAGGGGTCGAATGAGCAGTTCTTC.

The gene calls are TRBV18 and TRBJ1-1; 9 bases map to TRBD1. The CDR3 has 17 amino acids. J lost 1 base, V lost 3 bases, and 9 bases had no gene match. Germline values: CDR1 KGHSH, CDR2 LQKENI. The CDR3 is CASSPLGDRAWNTEAFF. Here the CDR3 DNA reads TGTGCCAGCTCACCGCTGGGGGACAGGGCTTGGAACACTGAAGCTTTCTTT.

The genes are TRBV11-3 and TRBJ2-3; D is undetermined. Trimming pared 4 bases from V and 1 base from J, leaving 15 bases between. CDR3 length equals 16 residues. Germline lookup yields CDR1 SGHNT and CDR2 YENEEA. CDR3 residues: CASSWKMKGGTDTQYF. The CDR3 nucleotides are TGTGCCAGCAGCTGGAAGATGAAAGGAGGCACAGATACGCAGTATTTT.

V and J are TRBV6-4 and TRBJ1-1; unclear D gene. The CDR3 is 13 amino acids. Germline CDR1 is MRHNA and CDR2 is SNTAGT. V shed 0 bases and J shed 5 bases, with 7 bases lying between them. This chain's CDR3 is CASSDSPGTEAFF. CDR3 coding DNA: TGTGCCAGCAGTGACTCTCCAGGTACTGAAGCTTTCTTT.

This chain links TRBV5-4 with TRBJ1-2; D remains ambiguous. Trimming shortened V by 2 bases and J by 4 bases, and 6 bases separated the two germline ends. Germline CDR1 and CDR2: SGHNT and YYREEE (reference sequence). The CDR3 extends over 12 amino acids. CDR3 sequence: CASSLNSYGYTF. The CDR3 bases are TGTGCCAGCAGCTTAAACAGCTATGGCTACACCTTC. The whole variable domain, remainder taken from reference TRBV5-4 and TRBJ1-2, is ETGVTQSPTHLIKTRGQQVTLRCSSQSGHNTVSWYQQALGQGPQFIFQYYREEENGRGNFPPRFSGLQFPNYSSELNVNALELDDSALYLCASSLNSYGYTFGSGTRLTVV.

V is TRBV27 and J is TRBJ1-1; 7 positions match TRBD1. Germline values: CDR1 MNHEY, CDR2 SMNVEV (reference sequence). This CDR3 has 16 residues. V dropped 5 bases and J dropped 3; count of bases not matched to a gene: 12. The CDR3 spells CASSPDRVGFDTEAFF. The CDR3 region has the DNA TGTGCCAGCAGTCCCGACAGGGTGGGATTTGACACTGAAGCTTTCTTT.

The rearrangement joins TRBV11-3 to TRBJ2-2; 8 bases map to TRBD1. V gave up 0 bases and J gave up 4 bases; unmatched junction bases: 10. The CDR3 loop spans 18 amino acids. Germline V lookup: CDR1 SGHNT, CDR2 YENEEA. CDR3 in DNA: TGTGCCAGCAGCTTAGATTTTTGGGGACAGGAGTTCACCGGGGAGCTGTTTTTT. This translates into CASSLDFWGQEFTGELFF.

This clone was seen a single time. A read error may produce the germline difference seen at one junction end. V usage is TRBV7-7 and J usage is TRBJ2-5; tentatively, D is TRBD2 (6 bases). The germline V gene has CDR1 SSHAT and CDR2 FNYEAQ (reference sequence). This CDR3 region has 15 residues. The CDR3 region is CASSKLGGVGETQYF. The CDR3, as DNA: TGTGCTAGCAGCAAACTGGGGGGAGTCGGGGAGACCCAGTACTTC.

The chain carries TRBV27 and TRBJ1-4; 7 positions agree with TRBD1. Germline V gene data show CDR1 as MNHEY and CDR2 as SMNVEV (reference sequence). The V gene end was trimmed by 7 bases and the J gene end by 5 bases; junction bases not matched to a gene: 4. This CDR3 spans 13 amino acids. The CDR3 reads CASKTGLNEKLFF. DNA of the CDR3: TGTGCCAGCAAGACAGGGCTAAATGAAAAACTGTTTTTT.

The chain carries TRBV19 and TRBJ2-7, with no clear D. V dropped 3 bases and J dropped 3 bases, with 6 bases sitting between them. The V gene's germline CDR1 is LNHDA and CDR2 SQIVND (reference sequence). The CDR3 loop spans 12 amino acids. The CDR3 DNA follows: TGTGCCAGTAGTATGAACAACTACGAGCAGTACTTC. This codes for CASSMNNYEQYF.

This clone was seen a handful of times. The CDR3, as DNA: TGTGCCAGCCGTAACAACAGGGAGGGTAATGAAAAACTGTTTTTT. Protein product: CASRNNREGNEKLFF. This chain uses TRBV2 with TRBJ1-4; D may be TRBD1 (6 bases). Germline V lookup: CDR1 SNHLY, CDR2 FYNNEI. Trimming removed 8 bases at V and 4 bases at J, with 17 bases between. The CDR3 has 15 residues.